This T cell receptor beta chain was identified during a study of cytomegalovirus exposure and HLA in healthy donors. Whole-study findings and limits: Reports showed the classifier diagnosing cytomegalovirus status with high specificity and sensitivity. Information on immune exposure was restricted to one variable (CMV serostatus).

Trimming took 0 bases from V and 6 from J, leaving 10 bases between them. Per germline, CDR1 SGHRS and CDR2 YFSETQ. The CDR3 extends over 14 amino acids. Regarding this clone: Its antigen is unknown.

The PCR ran on 60 Vbeta and 13 Jbeta primers. Clones were read by immunoSEQ multiplex PCR, and TCRdb kept only the in-frame ones, dropping some. This table holds about 150,000 clones, around 80% found once. The sample consisted of PBMCs. This chain joins TRBV5-1 and TRBJ1-5, with D possibly TRBD1 on 6 matching bases. The receptor comes from a male donor in good health and CMV-seropositive. Written as DNA, the CDR3 is TGCGCCAGCAGCTTGGTTGGGGGCCCTCAGCCCCAGCATTTT. It specifies CASSLVGGPQPQHF.